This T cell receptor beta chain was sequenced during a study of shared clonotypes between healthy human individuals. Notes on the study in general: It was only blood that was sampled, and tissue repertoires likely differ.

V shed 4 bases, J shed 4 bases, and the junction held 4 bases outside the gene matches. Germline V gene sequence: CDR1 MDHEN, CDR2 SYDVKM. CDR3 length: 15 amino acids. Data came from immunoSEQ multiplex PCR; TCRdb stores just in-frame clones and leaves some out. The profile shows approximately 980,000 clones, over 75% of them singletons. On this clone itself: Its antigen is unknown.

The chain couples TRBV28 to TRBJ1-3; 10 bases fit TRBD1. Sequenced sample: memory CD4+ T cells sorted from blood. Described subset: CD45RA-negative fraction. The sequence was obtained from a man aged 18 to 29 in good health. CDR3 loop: CASSYDRGLGNTIYF. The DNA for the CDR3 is TGTGCCAGCAGTTACGACAGGGGGCTAGGAAACACCATATATTTT.